Each of the 23 T cell receptor beta chains below was sequenced from the same sample in a study of control samples from healthy donors and cancer patients. TCRdb's table, derived via immunoSEQ multiplex PCR, lists solely in-frame clones and lacks some. The sample includes 150,000 or so clones, just over 85% of them seen just once. The sequenced sample was blood. These receptors all stem from a young woman in good health.

This rearrangement joins TRBV5-3 to TRBJ2-7; no firm D call. TRBV5-3 is filed as an ORF, its function uncertain. Trimming removed 10 bases at V and 6 bases at J, with 17 bases between. This CDR3 has 12 residues. The CDR3 sequence is CARSDPAFEQYV. For the CDR3, the DNA is TGTGCCCGCTCAGACCCGGCCTTCGAGCAGTACGTC.

The chain recombines TRBV5-1 with TRBJ1-5, with D perhaps matching TRBD1 (6 bases). The V end was cut by 1 base, the J end by 4 bases, with 12 bases between. Germline V gene data show CDR1 as SGHRS and CDR2 as YFSETQ. The CDR3 contains 15 residues. The CDR3 nucleotides read TGCGCCAGCAGCTTGAGGGGGGGCCGAAATCAGCCCCAGCATTTT. It encodes CASSLRGGRNQPQHF.

The chain joins TRBV19 to TRBJ1-2; 8 nucleotides align to TRBD1. The J segment lost 4 bases and the V segment lost 2 bases, leaving 6 bases of the junction unmatched. Germline values: CDR1 LNHDA, CDR2 SQIVND (reference sequence). CDR3 length: 15 amino acids. The CDR3 DNA follows: TGTGCCAGTAGTATAAGCTGGACAGGGAGCTATGGCTACACCTTC. Amino acids: CASSISWTGSYGYTF.

The chain uses TRBV24-1 and TRBJ2-3; 7 bases fit TRBD1. Germline loops: CDR1 KGHDR, CDR2 SFDVKD. J lost 0 bases, V lost 3 bases, and 17 bases had no gene match. The CDR3 loop spans 20 amino acids. CDR3 nucleotide sequence: TGTGCCACCAGTGATCCGACGACCTCCGGGACAGCCTTAAGCACAGATACGCAGTATTTT. Residues: CATSDPTTSGTALSTDTQYF.

The genes are TRBV12-3 or TRBV12-4 and TRBJ1-5; no clear D gene. Trimming stripped 3 bases from V and 4 bases from J, with 4 bases between. CDR3 length: 12 residues. CDR3 region: CASSFENQPQHF. The CDR3 DNA reads TGTGCCAGCAGTTTTGAGAATCAGCCCCAGCATTTT.

The genes are TRBV4-1 and TRBJ2-3; D may correspond to TRBD1 or TRBD2 (5 bases each). The CDR3 spans 15 residues. Trimming removed 3 bases at V and 0 bases at J, with 10 bases between. Germline V gene sequence: CDR1 MGHRA, CDR2 YSYEKL. The CDR3 region is CASSQVGASTDTQYF. DNA of the CDR3: TGCGCCAGCAGCCAGGTCGGGGCGAGCACAGATACGCAGTATTTT.

This chain uses TRBV4-1 with TRBJ1-1, with D possibly TRBD1 on 5 matching bases. The CDR3 runs 15 residues. The ends were cut back, 1 base at V and 6 bases at J, with 15 bases in the middle. Germline lookup yields CDR1 MGHRA and CDR2 YSYEKL. CDR3 region: CASSQVGPLGPEAFF. In DNA form, the CDR3 reads TGCGCCAGCAGCCAAGTAGGGCCCCTGGGGCCTGAAGCTTTCTTT.

This clone appeared a few times. The chain has TRBV19 and TRBJ1-4; tentatively, D is TRBD1 (5 bases). CDR3 length equals 17 residues. The V and J ends lost 4 bases and 10 bases respectively, with 25 bases between them. Germline V gives CDR1 LNHDA, CDR2 SQIVND (reference sequence). The CDR3 is CASSSNNWDGKRGKLFF. The CDR3 coding sequence is TGTGCCAGTAGTAGCAACAATTGGGACGGTAAGCGTGGAAAACTGTTTTTT. The entire variable domain, with the rest obtained from reference TRBV19 and TRBJ1-4, is as follows: DGGITQSPKYLFRKEGQNVTLSCEQNLNHDAMYWYRQDPGQGLRLIYYSQIVNDFQKGDIAEGYSVSREKKESFPLTVTSAQKNPTAFYLCASSSNNWDGKRGKLFFGSGTQLSVL.

This chain links TRBV5-6 with TRBJ1-1; D remains unclear. Germline assignment: CDR1 SGHDT and CDR2 YYEEEE. This CDR3 spans 13 amino acids. Trimming cost V 0 bases and J 12 bases, with 15 bases left between them. The CDR3 sequence: CASSLGSGGSTFF. The CDR3 DNA reads as TGTGCCAGCAGCTTGGGGTCAGGTGGGTCGACTTTCTTT.

This clone was observed a single time. The V call is TRBV10-3, the J call TRBJ1-3, with D perhaps TRBD1 (5 bases). V was pared by 8 bases and J by 4 bases, with 9 bases between. Germline values: CDR1 ENHRY, CDR2 SYGVKD. The CDR3 is 12 residues long. In nucleotides, the CDR3 is TGTGCCATCGGAGGGACGGGAAACACCATATATTTT. This translates into CAIGGTGNTIYF.

The chain combines TRBV27 with TRBJ1-1; D is possibly TRBD1 (5 bases). In germline, CDR1 is MNHEY, CDR2 SMNVEV (reference sequence). With 6 bases removed from V and 4 bases from J, the gap between germline ends came to 12 bases. CDR3 length: 13 residues. Here the CDR3 DNA reads TGTGCCAGCAGGCCGGGCGGGGGCACTGAAGCTTTCTTT. As protein: CASRPGGGTEAFF.

The chain couples TRBV3-1 (or the pseudogene TRBV3-2) to TRBJ1-4; 7 nucleotides match TRBD1. V lost 2 bases to trimming and J lost 0 bases; unmatched junction nucleotides: 15. The CDR3 loop spans 20 amino acids. From germline, CDR1 is LGHDT and CDR2 YNNKEL (reference sequence). For the CDR3, the DNA is TGTGCCAGCAGCCAACCCGTCCGGGGACAGCTACCGGCAACTAATGAAAAACTGTTTTTT. It is translated as CASSQPVRGQLPATNEKLFF.

The chain is built from TRBV28 and TRBJ2-5; D perhaps matches TRBD2 (6 bases). The CDR3 contains 18 residues. Germline V lookup: CDR1 MDHEN, CDR2 SYDVKM. Between the trimmed V and J ends, which lost 6 bases and 5 bases, there was a span of 28 bases. CDR3 sequence (DNA): TGTGCCAGCAGCCCCCGGATGCTAGGAGGGATAGGGGAGGAGACCCAGTACTTC. This encodes CASSPRMLGGIGEETQYF.

As to this clone: At the DNA level, this CDR3 is encoded by other sequences in the same sample as well. The genes are TRBV11-2 and TRBJ1-2; 10 nucleotides line up with TRBD1. This CDR3 has 13 amino acids. Germline CDR1 is SGHAT and CDR2 is FQNNGV. J lost 5 bases, V lost 5 bases, and 2 bases had no gene match. The CDR3: CASSLGQGYGYTF. In nucleotides, the CDR3 is TGTGCCAGCAGCCTGGGACAGGGGTATGGCTACACCTTC. Supplemented by reference TRBV11-2 and TRBJ1-2, the full variable domain reads EAGVAQSPRYKIIEKRQSVAFWCNPISGHATLYWYQQILGQGPKLLIQFQNNGVVDDSQLPKDRFSAERLKGVDSTLKIQPAKLEDSAVYLCASSLGQGYGYTFGSGTRLTVV.

This chain uses TRBV9 with TRBJ2-4; D might be TRBD1 or TRBD2, each matching 5 bases. The CDR3 extends over 14 amino acids. Per germline, CDR1 SGDLS and CDR2 YYNGEE. Trimming stripped 2 bases from V and 8 bases from J, with 14 bases between. In DNA, the CDR3 is TGTGCCAGCAGCGTGTCGGGGCCAAATGACATTCAGTACTTC. Amino acid sequence: CASSVSGPNDIQYF.

This sequence joins TRBV19 and TRBJ2-2; 9 nucleotides align to TRBD2. Trimming removed 3 bases from V and 3 bases from J; junction bases left unmatched: 2. The CDR3 consists of 15 residues. CDR1 and CDR2 (germline): LNHDA, SQIVND (reference sequence). CDR3 sequence reads: CASSMAGGYTGELFF. Written as DNA, the CDR3 is TGTGCCAGTAGTATGGCGGGAGGGTACACCGGGGAGCTGTTTTTT.

The V call is TRBV6-5, the J call TRBJ2-1; 9 positions agree with TRBD2. Losses at the gene ends were 4 bases for V and 4 bases for J; bases not matched to a gene: 5. The CDR3 is 15 residues long. Germline V gene data show CDR1 as MNHEY and CDR2 as SVGAGI. CDR3 region: CASSFGLAQYNEQFF. In nucleotides, the CDR3 is TGTGCCAGCAGTTTCGGACTAGCGCAATACAATGAGCAGTTCTTC.

The CDR3 loop reads CASSLAMARTGELFF. CDR3 nucleotides: TGCGCCAGCAGCTTGGCCATGGCGCGCACCGGGGAGCTGTTTTTT. The rearrangement links TRBV5-1 to TRBJ2-2; D gene ambiguous. The CDR3 is 15 residues long. The V gene lost 0 bases and the J gene lost 4 bases, with 10 bases spanning the gap. Germline V gene sequence: CDR1 SGHRS, CDR2 YFSETQ. Supplemented by reference TRBV5-1 and TRBJ2-2, the full variable domain reads KAGVTQTPRYLIKTRGQQVTLSCSPISGHRSVSWYQQTPGQGLQFLFEYFSETQRNKGNFPGRFSGRQFSNSRSEMNVSTLELGDSALYLCASSLAMARTGELFFGEGSRLTVL.

The V and J genes are TRBV24-1 and TRBJ1-1; perhaps TRBD1 as D (5 bases). Germline CDR1 and CDR2: KGHDR and SFDVKD. Trimming pared 4 bases from V and 1 base from J, leaving 12 bases between. The CDR3 is made up of 15 amino acids. CDR3 nucleotides: TGTGCCACCAGTGACGCGGGGGGATCGAACACTGAAGCTTTCTTT. Translated: CATSDAGGSNTEAFF.

The chain recombines TRBV21-1 with TRBJ2-1; TRBD2 is taken as the D call from the table, unchecked against the DNA. TRBV21-1 is tagged as a pseudogene. The CDR3 is made up of 17 amino acids. In DNA form, the CDR3 reads TGTGCCAGCAGCAAAAGGGAACTAGCGGGCCCTTGCAATGAGCAGTTCTTC. Its translation: CASSKRELAGPCNEQFF.

The genes are TRBV19 and TRBJ1-5; 8 bases align to TRBD1. The CDR3 is 14 residues long. Germline V gene sequence: CDR1 LNHDA, CDR2 SQIVND (reference sequence). V shed 5 bases, J shed 6 bases, and the junction held 6 bases outside the gene matches. The CDR3 loop reads CASSGSGGRQPQHF. CDR3 in DNA: TGTGCCAGTAGTGGGTCAGGGGGCCGTCAGCCCCAGCATTTT.

This clone was recorded only once. CDR3 sequence reads: CASSVGIQSSYEQYF. In nucleotides, the CDR3 is TGTGCCAGCAGCGTAGGGATACAGAGCTCCTACGAGCAGTACTTC. This rearrangement joins TRBV9 to TRBJ2-7; the D is unclear. The CDR3 has 15 residues. CDR1 is SGDLS, CDR2 YYNGEE, per germline. Trimming left V 0 bases short and J 0 bases short, with 10 bases between.

This chain uses TRBV7-2 with TRBJ2-1, with D possibly being TRBD1 (6 bases). CDR3 length equals 15 residues. Trimming took off 5 bases at V and 2 bases at J, with 13 bases between the two ends. Per the germline V gene, CDR1 is SGHTA and CDR2 is FQGNSA. CDR3 in amino acids: CASSPRQVAYNEQFF. The CDR3 DNA sequence: TGTGCCAGCAGCCCACGACAGGTCGCCTACAATGAGCAGTTCTTC.